Following are 12 T cell receptor beta chains from one sample sequenced in a study of cytomegalovirus exposure and HLA in healthy donors. The PCR had 60 Vbeta and 13 Jbeta primers. This table comes from immunoSEQ multiplex PCR, and its TCRdb copy is limited to in-frame clones, with some not included. Altogether 100,000 to 150,000 clones are present, about 68% being singletons, with the ten largest covering 11%. Input material: PBMCs. The receptors come from a woman between 50 and 59 years old in good health and CMV-seropositive.

J is TRBJ2-1 and V is TRBV18, with TRBD1 as a possible D gene (6 bases). The CDR3 is made up of 13 amino acids. V was shortened by 6 bases and J by 4 bases, with 10 bases between the two germline ends. CDR1 and CDR2 from the germline V gene are KGHSH and LQKENI. The CDR3: CASSTGEYNEQFF. CDR3 DNA: TGTGCCAGCTCGACAGGAGAATACAATGAGCAGTTCTTC.

CDR3 DNA: TGCAGCGGCACATGGGATACGCAGTATTTT. The encoded protein is CSGTWDTQYF. The chain is built from TRBV29-1 and TRBJ2-3; D gene uncertain. CDR3 size: 10 residues. Trimming left V 7 bases short and J 6 bases short, with 8 bases between. From germline, CDR1 is SQVTM and CDR2 ANQGSEA.

The chain links TRBV7-9 to TRBJ2-7, with TRBD2 matching over 11 bases. Trimming removed 8 bases from V and 5 bases from J; junction bases left unmatched: 2. Germline assignment: CDR1 SEHNR and CDR2 FQNEAQ (reference sequence). The CDR3 totals 12 residues. The CDR3: CASGTSGDEQYF. As DNA, the CDR3 is TGTGCCAGCGGGACTAGCGGAGACGAGCAGTACTTC.

The chain carries TRBV10-3 and TRBJ2-1; no clear D gene. From germline, CDR1 is ENHRY and CDR2 SYGVKD. The CDR3 extends over 11 amino acids. V lost 4 bases, J lost 5 bases, and 3 bases lay in between. As DNA, the CDR3 is TGTGCCATCAGTGGTAACAATGAGCAGTTCTTC. Its translation is CAISGNNEQFF.

This clone occurred once. The genes are TRBV19 and TRBJ1-1, with 8 bases that match TRBD1. The CDR3 length is 14 residues. CDR1 and CDR2 (germline): LNHDA, SQIVND (reference sequence). The J segment lost 4 bases and the V segment lost 9 bases, leaving 10 bases of the junction unmatched. The CDR3 here is CASAGGPGATEAFF. CDR3 bases: TGTGCCAGCGCAGGGGGCCCCGGGGCCACTGAAGCTTTCTTT.

The chain combines TRBV4-1 with TRBJ2-7; TRBD2 matches at 8 bases. V trimming: 4 bases; J trimming: 4 bases; junction bases outside the gene matches: 24. Germline CDR1 and CDR2: MGHRA and YSYEKL. This CDR3 is built from 20 residues. DNA for the CDR3: TGCGCCAGCAGCCTGTGGGGGGGACACACTAGCGGATCTACCATGTACGAGCAGTACTTC. Its translation: CASSLWGGHTSGSTMYEQYF.

This clone was detected once. The chain links TRBV21-1 to TRBJ1-5; the table's D call, TRBD1, has no DNA check behind it. TRBV21-1 is marked as a pseudogene. The CDR3 runs 15 residues. Here the CDR3 reads CASSKGDRGNQPQHF. In DNA, the CDR3 is TGTGCCAGCAGCAAAGGAGACAGGGGAAATCAGCCCCAGCATTTT.

The rearrangement joins TRBV7-9 to TRBJ1-1; no clear D gene. V lost 5 bases and J 1 base, leaving 14 bases between the germline ends. The CDR3 is 15 amino acids. CDR1 is SEHNR and CDR2 is FQNEAQ in the germline V gene (reference sequence). The CDR3 protein is CASSLQNAPNTEAFF. DNA of the CDR3: TGTGCCAGCAGCCTACAGAATGCCCCGAACACTGAAGCTTTCTTT.

The V call is TRBV19, the J call TRBJ1-2, with D hard to call. Looked up from germline, CDR1 is LNHDA and CDR2 is SQIVND (reference sequence). V shed 7 bases and J shed 4 bases, with 16 bases lying between them. There are 14 residues in the CDR3. This chain's CDR3 is CASKANAGIYGYTF. The CDR3 DNA reads as TGTGCCAGTAAGGCTAATGCAGGAATCTATGGCTACACCTTC.

The chain is built from TRBV30 and TRBJ2-7, with 8 bases matching TRBD2. CDR1 GTSNPN and CDR2 SVGIG come from the germline V gene (reference sequence). The CDR3 is made up of 13 amino acids. V dropped 8 bases and J dropped 2; count of bases not matched to a gene: 8. CDR3 region: CAGERGSAYEQYF. In nucleotides, the CDR3 is TGTGCCGGGGAGCGGGGGAGTGCCTACGAGCAGTACTTC.

This chain uses TRBV4-2 with TRBJ2-7; 9 bases line up with TRBD2. The CDR3 consists of 16 residues. V was clipped by 4 bases and J by 3 bases; unmatched bases: 10. In germline, CDR1 is LGHNA, CDR2 YNFKEQ. CDR3 region: CASSPASTSGNYEQYF. As DNA, the CDR3 is TGTGCCAGCAGCCCAGCCTCGACTAGCGGAAACTACGAGCAGTACTTC.

V gene TRBV7-3 combines with J gene TRBJ2-7; 10 positions match TRBD1. With V trimmed by 0 bases and J by 3 bases, 2 bases remained unmatched. This CDR3 has 15 residues. The germline V gene has CDR1 SGHTA and CDR2 FQGTGA. CDR3 region: CASSLTGTGDYEQYF. CDR3 coding DNA: TGTGCCAGCAGCTTAACGGGGACAGGGGACTACGAGCAGTACTTC.